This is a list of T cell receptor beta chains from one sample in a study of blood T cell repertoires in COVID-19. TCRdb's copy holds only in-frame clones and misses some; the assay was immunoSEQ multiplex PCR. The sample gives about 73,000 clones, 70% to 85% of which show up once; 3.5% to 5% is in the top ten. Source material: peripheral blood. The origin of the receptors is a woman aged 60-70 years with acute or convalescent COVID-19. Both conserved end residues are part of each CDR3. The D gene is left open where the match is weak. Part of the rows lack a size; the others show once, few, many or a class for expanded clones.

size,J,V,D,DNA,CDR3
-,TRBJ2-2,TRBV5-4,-,TGTGCCAGCAGCTTGGATTCCAGGGACACCGGGGAGCTGTTTTTT,CASSLDSRDTGELFF
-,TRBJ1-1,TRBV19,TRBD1,TGTGCCAGTAGTTCACAGGGGGGTGGCACTGAAGCTTTCTTT,CASSSQGGGTEAFF
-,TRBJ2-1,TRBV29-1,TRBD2,TGCAGCGCCCGCGGGAGAAGTTACAATGAGCAGTTCTTC,CSARGRSYNEQFF
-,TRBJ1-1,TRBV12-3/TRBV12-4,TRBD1,TGTGCCAGCAGTCTGGGGTGGGACAGGGTATCTTTCTTT,CASSLGWDRVSFF
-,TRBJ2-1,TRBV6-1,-,TGTGCCAGCAGTGAAGATGGGGCGGACTACAATGAGCAGTTCTTC,CASSEDGADYNEQFF
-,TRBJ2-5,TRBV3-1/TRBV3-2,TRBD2,TGTGCCAGCAGCCAAAGAAGATTCGGGGGGAGGCAAGAGACCCAGTACTTC,CASSQRRFGGRQETQYF
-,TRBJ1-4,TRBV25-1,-,TGTGCCAGCAGTGATCAGGGAACGGATGCTAATGAAAAACTGTTTTTT,CASSDQGTDANEKLFF
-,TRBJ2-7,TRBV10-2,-,TGCGCCAGCCGGGGACTCGGTTTTGGCGAGCAGTACTTC,CASRGLGFGEQYF
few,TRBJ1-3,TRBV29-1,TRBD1,TGCAGCGCTAAGACAGGGGGCCGAAACACCATATATTTT,CSAKTGGRNTIYF
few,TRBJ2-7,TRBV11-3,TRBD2,TGTGCCAGCAGCTTACCCCCTCCCCAACTAGCGGGAGTTTACGAGCAGTACTTC,CASSLPPPQLAGVYEQYF
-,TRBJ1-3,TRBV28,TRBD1,TGTGCCAGCAGTCCGCCCGCGGGACAGGCTGGAAACACCATATATTTT,CASSPPAGQAGNTIYF
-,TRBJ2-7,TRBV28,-,TGTGCCACCAGGACCACCGGGAGCCAGACCTACGAGCAGTACTTC,CATRTTGSQTYEQYF
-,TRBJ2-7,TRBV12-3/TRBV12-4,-,TGTGCCAGCAGTTTGAAGTACCAGGAGCAGTACTTC,CASSLKYQEQYF
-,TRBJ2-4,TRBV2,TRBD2,TGTGCCAGCAGTGAGCAGCGGGGAGCCAAAAACATTCAGTACTTC,CASSEQRGAKNIQYF
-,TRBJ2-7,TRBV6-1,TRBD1,TGTGCCAGCAGTGACACAGGGGGCCCCTACGAGCAGTACTTC,CASSDTGGPYEQYF
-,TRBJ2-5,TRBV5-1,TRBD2,TGCGCCAGCAGCTTAGGGCTAGCGGGACCCGTCGGAGAGACCCAGTACTTC,CASSLGLAGPVGETQYF
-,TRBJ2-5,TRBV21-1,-,TGTGCCAGCAGCAACCGCCTGGATAGCGGGAGAACCCAGTACTTC,CASSNRLDSGRTQYF
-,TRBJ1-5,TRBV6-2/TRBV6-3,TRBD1,TGTGCCAGCAGTTCCAGCGACAGGGCAGGCAATCAGCCCCAGCATTTT,CASSSSDRAGNQPQHF
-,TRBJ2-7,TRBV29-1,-,TGCAGCGTTTGGACAAACTACGAGCAGTACTTC,CSVWTNYEQYF
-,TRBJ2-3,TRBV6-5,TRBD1,TGTGCCAGCACCAAGGACAGGGCCACAGATACGCAGTATTTT,CASTKDRATDTQYF
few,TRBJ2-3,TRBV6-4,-,TGTGCCAGCAGTGACGGGGAGCGGGATACGCAGTATTTT,CASSDGERDTQYF
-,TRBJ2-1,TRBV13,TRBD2,TGTGCCAGCAGCTTAGACCCGACTAGCGGGAGTGAGCAGTTCTTC,CASSLDPTSGSEQFF
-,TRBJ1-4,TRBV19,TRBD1,TGTGCCAGTAGTATAAGGGACAGGGGAAATGAAAAACTGTTTTTT,CASSIRDRGNEKLFF
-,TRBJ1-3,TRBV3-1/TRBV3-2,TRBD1,TGTGCCAGCAGCCCCCGGGACAGGGAGGACACCATATATTTT,CASSPRDREDTIYF
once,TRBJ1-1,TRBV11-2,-,TGTGCCAGCAGCTCACTAGGCTCTGAAGCTTTCTTT,CASSSLGSEAFF
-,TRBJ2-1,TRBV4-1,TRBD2,TGCGCCAGCAGCCAAGTATTCCTAGCGGGAGCCTGGGAGCAGTTCTTC,CASSQVFLAGAWEQFF
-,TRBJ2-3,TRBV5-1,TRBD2,TGCGCCAGCAGTTCCGGGACTAGCGTCCTAGGGGGCACAGATACGCAGTATTTT,CASSSGTSVLGGTDTQYF
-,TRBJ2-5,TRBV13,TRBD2,TGTGCCAGCAGCCCCCAACTAGCGGGAGGTCAAGAGACCCAGTACTTC,CASSPQLAGGQETQYF
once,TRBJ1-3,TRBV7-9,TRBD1,TGTGCCAGCAAAAGACAGGGGACCTCTGGAAACACCATATATTTT,CASKRQGTSGNTIYF
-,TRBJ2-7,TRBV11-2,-,TGTGCCAGCAGCCCGGACCGCGGGAACTCCTACGAGCAGTACTTC,CASSPDRGNSYEQYF
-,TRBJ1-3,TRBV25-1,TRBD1,TGTGCCAGCAGTGAGGCGCCGGGACAGGGTGCCGGAAACACCATATATTTT,CASSEAPGQGAGNTIYF
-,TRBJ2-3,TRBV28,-,TGTGCCAGCAGGCTCAGGGGTGGGAGTGGCGCAGATACGCAGTATTTT,CASRLRGGSGADTQYF
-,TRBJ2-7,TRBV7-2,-,TGTGCCAGCAGCTCAGACAGGAGCTACGAGCAGTACTTC,CASSSDRSYEQYF
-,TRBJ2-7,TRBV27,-,TGTGCCAGCAGTTTTCGGAGCTCCTACGAGCAGTACTTC,CASSFRSSYEQYF
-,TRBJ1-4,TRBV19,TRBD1,TGTGCCAGTAGTCTACCCACCGGGACAGGGGGCGAAAAACTGTTTTTT,CASSLPTGTGGEKLFF
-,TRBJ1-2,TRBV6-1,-,TGTGCCAGCAGTGAGCGCGCATATGGCTACACCTTC,CASSERAYGYTF
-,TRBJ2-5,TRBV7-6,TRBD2,TGTGCCAGCAGCTTAGGTTCTAGCGGGGGGATCCGCCCAAGGGAGACCCAGTACTTC,CASSLGSSGGIRPRETQYF
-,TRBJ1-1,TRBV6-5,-,TGTGCCAGCACTTTTAGATGGAACACTGAAGCTTTCTTT,CASTFRWNTEAFF
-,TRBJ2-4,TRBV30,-,TGTGCCTGGAGTGCAGACCTGGGGGGAGGAATCATTCAGTACTTC,CAWSADLGGGIIQYF
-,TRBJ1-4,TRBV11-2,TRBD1,TGTGCCAGCAGCCCAGGACAGGGTTCAACTAATGAAAAACTGTTTTTT,CASSPGQGSTNEKLFF
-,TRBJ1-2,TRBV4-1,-,TGCGCCAGCAGCCAAGAGCCGACATCTAACTATGGCTACACCTTC,CASSQEPTSNYGYTF
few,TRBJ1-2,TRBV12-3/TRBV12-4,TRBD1,TGTGCCAGCAGTAGGACAGGGAATGGCTACACCTTC,CASSRTGNGYTF
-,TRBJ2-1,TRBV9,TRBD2,TGTGCCAGCAGCGTTTCTAGCGGGGGGGCCTACAATGAGCAGTTCTTC,CASSVSSGGAYNEQFF
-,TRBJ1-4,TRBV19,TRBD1,TGTGCCAGTAGTATCTATAACAGGGGCAATGAAAAACTGTTTTTT,CASSIYNRGNEKLFF
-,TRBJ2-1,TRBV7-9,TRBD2,TGTGCCAGCAGCTACCTAGCGGGTCTCGACAATGAGCAGTTCTTC,CASSYLAGLDNEQFF
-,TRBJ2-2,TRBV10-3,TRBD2,TGTGCCATCAGTGAGAGGACTAGTGTGGTCGGCGGGGAGCTGTTTTTT,CAISERTSVVGGELFF